One sample yielded the 32 T cell receptor beta chains listed below, sequenced in a study of blood T cell repertoires in COVID-19 (dated by TCRdb to the early 2020s). The library was prepared using the immunoSEQ multiplex PCR assay. In its TCRdb copy, this immuneACCESS table keeps in-frame sequences only and misses some clones. Where compared with another copy, unresolved V genes explain less than half of these, and the others have no known cause. The sample includes around 290,000 clones, with 88% observed a single time. About 1% of the sample is taken by the ten largest. Sequenced: PBMCs or T cells enriched from blood (not recorded which). Receptors were obtained from a woman in her twenties or thirties who had recovered from COVID-19.

The rearrangement links TRBV10-3 to TRBJ1-3; TRBD1 agrees at 8 bases. V was pared by 5 bases and J by 1 base, with 7 bases of the junction left unmatched. This CDR3 spans 16 amino acids. Germline V CDR1 and CDR2: ENHRY, SYGVKD. DNA for the CDR3: TGTGCCATCAGTCAAACAGGGGGGGGATCTGGAAACACCATATATTTT. Translation gives CAISQTGGGSGNTIYF.

CDR3: CASSIFSVTEAFF. CDR3 in DNA: TGTGCCAGTAGTATTTTCTCGGTCACTGAAGCTTTCTTT. J is TRBJ1-1 and V is TRBV19; D unclear. CDR1 is LNHDA and CDR2 is SQIVND in the germline V gene (reference sequence). V lost 3 bases and J 4 bases, leaving 9 bases between the germline ends. CDR3 size: 13 residues.

The V call is TRBV5-6, the J call TRBJ1-2; D ambiguous. The CDR3 loop spans 14 amino acids. Germline CDR1 and CDR2: SGHDT and YYEEEE. Trimming took off 1 base at V and 0 bases at J, with 7 bases between the two ends. CDR3 sequence reads: CASSLLQANYGYTF. CDR3 nucleotide sequence: TGTGCCAGCAGCTTGTTACAAGCTAACTATGGCTACACCTTC.

Concerning this clone: One end of the junction varies from germline; a read error may be responsible. The chain combines TRBV7-3 with TRBJ2-1; D call uncertain. Germline V gene lookup returns CDR1 SGHTA and CDR2 FQGTGA. The CDR3 extends over 13 amino acids. DNA for the CDR3: TGTGCCAGCAGCTTACCCTCCTCCAATGAGCAGTTCTTC. It encodes CASSLPSSNEQFF.

The chain combines TRBV5-1 with TRBJ1-2; TRBD1 might be the D (5 bases). This CDR3 is built from 13 residues. Germline CDR1 and CDR2: SGHRS and YFSETQ. V was cut by 3 bases and J by 6 bases, with 12 bases left in between. The CDR3 region has the DNA TGCGCCAGCAGCTCCCTCCCCAGGGATGGCTACACCTTC. The encoded protein is CASSSLPRDGYTF.

This rearrangement joins TRBV7-3 to TRBJ2-2; the D is unclear. The CDR3 covers 16 residues. Trimming shortened V by 5 bases and J by 0 bases, and 13 bases separated the two germline ends. From germline, CDR1 is SGHTA and CDR2 FQGTGA. In nucleotides, the CDR3 is TGTGCCAGCAGCCCTAGACGCAGTGCGAACACCGGGGAGCTGTTTTTT. Translated: CASSPRRSANTGELFF.

CDR3 coding DNA: TGTGCCAGCAGCTTAGGTCCTAGCTCCTACGAGCAGTACTTC. As protein: CASSLGPSSYEQYF. V and J are TRBV11-3 and TRBJ2-7; no definite D call. The V gene lost 1 base and the J gene lost 0 bases, with 7 bases spanning the gap. Germline V gene lookup returns CDR1 SGHNT and CDR2 YENEEA. The CDR3 extends over 14 amino acids.

This sequence joins TRBV19 and TRBJ1-1; D might be TRBD1 (5 bases). The V end was cut by 1 base, the J end by 1 base, with 10 bases between. Per germline, CDR1 LNHDA and CDR2 SQIVND (reference sequence). The CDR3 runs to 15 residues. The CDR3 coding sequence is TGTGCCAGTAGTATAGCCTCCGGGGGGAACACTGAAGCTTTCTTT. Amino acid sequence: CASSIASGGNTEAFF.

The V and J genes are TRBV29-1 and TRBJ2-2, with 8 bases fitting TRBD1. CDR1 and CDR2 from the germline V gene are SQVTM and ANQGSEA. V shed 7 bases, J shed 6 bases, and the junction held 10 bases outside the gene matches. This CDR3 region has 14 residues. The CDR3 protein is CSGYTGGKSGELFF. Here the CDR3 DNA reads TGCAGCGGATATACAGGGGGTAAATCCGGGGAGCTGTTTTTT.

The V gene is TRBV6-1, the J gene TRBJ2-7, with TRBD2 as a possible D gene (5 bases). This CDR3 region has 14 residues. CDR1 MNHNS and CDR2 SASEGT come from the germline V gene. V was clipped by 0 bases and J by 4 bases, with 10 bases between them. This CDR3 is CASSEADRGYEQYF. CDR3 nucleotide sequence: TGTGCCAGCAGTGAAGCAGACCGGGGTTACGAGCAGTACTTC.

The chain carries TRBV28 and TRBJ1-6; 10 positions match TRBD1. The CDR3 has 17 residues. V lost 2 bases and J lost 5; bases outside the gene matches: 6. Germline V lookup: CDR1 MDHEN, CDR2 SYDVKM. The CDR3: CASSLRIGQGDNSPLHF. CDR3 nucleotide sequence: TGTGCCAGCAGTTTACGGATCGGACAGGGGGATAATTCACCCCTCCACTTT.

V usage is TRBV7-3 and J usage is TRBJ1-1; weak D call: TRBD1 (5 bases). Germline loops: CDR1 SGHTA, CDR2 FQGTGA. The CDR3 has 13 residues. The V gene lost 3 bases and the J gene lost 6 bases, with 11 bases spanning the gap. This CDR3 is CASSLKRGAEAFF. CDR3 nucleotide sequence: TGTGCCAGCAGCTTGAAACGGGGGGCTGAAGCTTTCTTT.

This rearrangement joins TRBV11-1 to TRBJ2-7, with D tentatively TRBD1 (6 bases). V dropped 5 bases and J dropped 3 bases, with 17 bases sitting between them. Germline V gene sequence: CDR1 SGHAT, CDR2 FQDESV (reference sequence). The CDR3 consists of 15 residues. The CDR3 DNA reads as TGTGCCAGCAGCGCATTCCAGGGGACCGTCTACGAGCAGTACTTC. Translation: CASSAFQGTVYEQYF.

The rearrangement uses TRBV27 and TRBJ2-7, with 7 positions matching TRBD2. The V and J ends lost 5 bases and 7 bases, in that order; junction bases with no gene match: 11. Germline CDR1 is MNHEY and CDR2 is SMNVEV (reference sequence). The CDR3 totals 14 residues. The CDR3 is CASSQKRDPREQYF. In nucleotides, the CDR3 is TGTGCCAGCAGTCAGAAGCGGGACCCCCGAGAGCAGTACTTC.

The rearrangement links TRBV11-2 to TRBJ1-1; the match to TRBD1 covers 10 bases. The J segment lost 11 bases and the V segment lost 5 bases, leaving 20 bases of the junction unmatched. The CDR3 has 17 residues. Germline assignment: CDR1 SGHAT and CDR2 FQNNGV. The CDR3 DNA is TGTGCCAGCAGCCTATCCGGGACAGGGGTTGTTAAGGGTGGGGCTTTCTTT. As protein: CASSLSGTGVVKGGAFF.

V gene TRBV3-1 (or the pseudogene TRBV3-2) combines with J gene TRBJ1-5, with D possibly being TRBD1 (6 bases). Germline V gene sequence: CDR1 LGHDT, CDR2 YNNKEL (reference sequence). The CDR3 length is 13 residues. V was cut by 2 bases and J by 9 bases, with 11 bases left in between. The CDR3 sequence: CASSQTEGGPQHF. DNA of the CDR3: TGTGCCAGCAGCCAAACGGAAGGGGGGCCCCAGCATTTT.

V is TRBV30 and J is TRBJ1-1; D may be TRBD1 (5 bases). Germline CDR1 and CDR2: GTSNPN and SVGIG (reference sequence). The germline V and J ends were trimmed by 3 bases and 4 bases, with 12 bases remaining between them. The CDR3 loop spans 13 amino acids. CDR3: CAWSVQGATEAFF. DNA of the CDR3: TGTGCCTGGAGCGTTCAAGGGGCCACTGAAGCTTTCTTT.

This chain links TRBV4-1 with TRBJ1-2; D perhaps matches TRBD1 (5 bases). V was trimmed by 3 bases and J by 1 base, leaving 15 bases between them. The CDR3 totals 16 residues. The germline gives CDR1 MGHRA, CDR2 YSYEKL. The CDR3 here is CASSQETEIDNYGYTF. The CDR3 DNA sequence: TGCGCCAGCAGCCAGGAGACAGAGATAGATAACTATGGCTACACCTTC.

The chain is built from TRBV5-5 and TRBJ1-4; D not certain. There are 14 residues in the CDR3. From germline, CDR1 is SGHKS and CDR2 YYEKEE (reference sequence). V was pared by 4 bases and J by 1 base, with 8 bases between. The CDR3 loop is CASSRDGTNEKLFF. Written as DNA, the CDR3 is TGTGCCAGCAGCCGAGATGGAACTAATGAAAAACTGTTTTTT.

This clone was picked up one time. The chain carries TRBV4-1 and TRBJ2-7; possibly TRBD1 for D (6 bases). The CDR3 spans 19 residues. Germline assignment: CDR1 MGHRA and CDR2 YSYEKL. Trimming cost V 1 base and J 0 bases, with 22 bases left between them. The CDR3, as DNA: TGCGCCAGCAGCCAAGGGGCCCCCCTACAGGGCGTAAGCTCCTACGAGCAGTACTTC. Translating it yields CASSQGAPLQGVSSYEQYF.

CDR3 in amino acids: CASSLGASGNQPQHF. The CDR3 coding sequence is TGTGCCAGCAGCCTAGGGGCTTCGGGCAATCAGCCCCAGCATTTT. This rearrangement joins TRBV7-2 to TRBJ1-5, with D maybe TRBD1 (5 bases). Germline V gene lookup returns CDR1 SGHTA and CDR2 FQGNSA. The CDR3 extends over 15 amino acids. V was shortened by 5 bases and J by 2 bases, with 13 bases between the two germline ends.

The chain uses TRBV11-2 and TRBJ2-3; 8 bases agree with TRBD2. V was clipped by 5 bases and J by 1 base; unmatched bases: 2. The CDR3 covers 14 residues. Germline values: CDR1 SGHAT, CDR2 FQNNGV. For the CDR3, the DNA is TGTGCCAGCAGCACGACTAGCGGCACAGATACGCAGTATTTT. Its translation: CASSTTSGTDTQYF.

This chain uses TRBV5-8 with TRBJ2-3; TRBD2 matches 9 bases. V gave up 4 bases and J gave up 3 bases; unmatched junction bases: 6. This CDR3 region has 15 residues. Germline lookup yields CDR1 SGHTS and CDR2 YDEGEE. The CDR3 is CASSTRLAETDTQYF. The CDR3 DNA reads as TGTGCCAGCAGCACCCGACTAGCGGAGACAGATACGCAGTATTTT.

The chain couples TRBV2 to TRBJ1-2; tentatively, D is TRBD1 (5 bases). This CDR3 has 13 residues. Germline CDR1 SNHLY, CDR2 FYNNEI. V dropped 3 bases and J dropped 4 bases, with 9 bases sitting between them. The DNA of the CDR3 is TGTGCCAGCAGTGACCAGGGTCTCTATGGCTACACCTTC. Its protein product is CASSDQGLYGYTF.

The V call is TRBV27, the J call TRBJ1-2; a possible D gene is TRBD1 (5 bases). CDR1 is MNHEY and CDR2 is SMNVEV in the germline V gene (reference sequence). This CDR3 has 15 amino acids. V was clipped by 1 base and J by 7 bases, with 16 bases between them. CDR3 residues: CASSLFGQGRGGYTF. Here the CDR3 DNA reads TGTGCCAGCAGTTTATTCGGCCAGGGTAGGGGTGGCTACACCTTC.

This chain connects TRBV7-3 to TRBJ2-7; TRBD1 aligns across 9 bases. The germline CDR1 and CDR2 sequences are SGHTA and FQGTGA. Trimming took 5 bases from V and 4 from J; bases not matched to a gene: 3. This CDR3 is 13 amino acids long. The CDR3 nucleotides read TGTGCCAGCAGCCCGACAGGGGGATACGAGCAGTACTTC. Translating it yields CASSPTGGYEQYF.

This chain connects TRBV28 to TRBJ1-2, with 7 bases fitting TRBD1. Germline lookup yields CDR1 MDHEN and CDR2 SYDVKM. This CDR3 spans 15 amino acids. Unmatched junction bases numbered 5, after V lost 3 bases and J lost 1 base. The CDR3 spells CASSFGGTDNYGYTF. CDR3 bases: TGTGCCAGCAGTTTCGGCGGGACAGATAACTATGGCTACACCTTC.

The genes are TRBV7-9 and TRBJ1-6; D remains unclear. Germline assignment: CDR1 SEHNR and CDR2 FQNEAQ (reference sequence). V was cut by 0 bases and J by 8 bases, with 14 bases left in between. This CDR3 is built from 16 residues. Here the CDR3 reads CASSLAHGGSYSPLHF. CDR3 DNA sequence: TGTGCCAGCAGCTTAGCGCATGGAGGGTCGTATTCACCCCTCCACTTT.

The chain uses TRBV2 and TRBJ2-1; weak D call: TRBD2 (6 bases). The CDR3 has 16 amino acids. V was trimmed by 0 bases and J by 3 bases, leaving 12 bases between them. Germline-derived CDR1 and CDR2 are SNHLY and FYNNEI. The DNA of the CDR3 is TGTGCCAGCAGTGAAGCGGAGGGCGCGATCTACAATGAGCAGTTCTTC. Translating it yields CASSEAEGAIYNEQFF.

This clone was seen more than once but under ten times. This rearrangement joins TRBV5-1 to TRBJ1-4, with 8 nucleotides matching TRBD1. This CDR3 is built from 14 residues. V trimming: 2 bases; J trimming: 5 bases; junction bases outside the gene matches: 2. Germline CDR1 reads SGHRS; CDR2 reads YFSETQ. The CDR3 loop reads CASSLWTGNEKLFF. The CDR3 DNA is TGCGCCAGCAGCTTATGGACAGGGAATGAAAAACTGTTTTTT.

V and J are TRBV10-2 and TRBJ2-1; 8 nucleotides align to TRBD2. CDR1 and CDR2 from the germline V gene are WSHSY and SAAADI. CDR3 length equals 14 residues. After removal of 8 bases from V and 7 bases from J, the junction contained 10 bases not matched to a gene. The CDR3, as DNA: TGCGCCAGCCACGGACTAGCCGAAAGAAATGAGCAGTTCTTC. This gives the protein CASHGLAERNEQFF.

In this sample, this clone turned up a few times. This rearrangement joins TRBV7-9 to TRBJ1-2; D call uncertain. CDR1 is SEHNR and CDR2 is FQNEAQ in the germline V gene (reference sequence). This CDR3 spans 15 amino acids. Trimming shortened V by 3 bases and J by 0 bases, and 11 bases separated the two germline ends. CDR3 nucleotide sequence: TGTGCCAGCAGCTTTGGGCCCCGAGCTAACTATGGCTACACCTTC. Translation: CASSFGPRANYGYTF.